What follows is one T cell receptor beta chain and its context. As processed by the authors: Using reference gene primer amplification, nucleated cell counts were estimated. The method was immunoSEQ multiplex PCR; TCRdb's version includes in-frame clones alone and lacks a portion of them. V and J calls plus clone size are reproduced from that table; the DNA served to infer D and trimming. The sample has about 270,000 clones; around 83% are singletons. CDR1 and CDR2 (germline): SGHAT, FQNNGV. Trimming left V 1 base short and J 0 bases short, with 20 bases between. This CDR3 is built from 19 residues. This sample was included in a study of blood T cell repertoires in COVID-19.

The sequenced sample was peripheral blood. The chain has TRBV11-2 and TRBJ2-3; possible D gene TRBD2, 5 bases. The receptor's source is an elderly man with acute or convalescent COVID-19. For the CDR3, the DNA is TGTGCCAGCAGCTTAGGGGTGACTATCCAGCGGACTAGCACAGATACGCAGTATTTT. Protein sequence: CASSLGVTIQRTSTDTQYF.